This entry concerns a single TCR beta chain. The germline V and J ends were trimmed by 1 base and 2 bases, with 12 bases remaining between them. Germline lookup yields CDR1 SQVTM and CDR2 ANQGSEA. The CDR3 is made up of 15 amino acids. The data were taken from a study of blood T cell repertoires in COVID-19. As for the study in general: Acute and convalescent COVID-19 specimens originated in the United States, Italy and Spain. Sample material is recorded as cDNA or gDNA derived from T cells, B-cell-depleted T cells, or PBMCs.

The data were produced by immunoSEQ multiplex PCR, yet TCRdb's version contains in-frame clones alone and is incomplete. This repertoire shows about 270,000 clones, 82% found once; its top ten account for 2.5% to 3.5%. The clonotype was recovered from a woman younger than 30 with acute or convalescent COVID-19. Sequencing input: peripheral blood. The rearrangement links TRBV29-1 to TRBJ2-1, with D possibly being TRBD2 (5 bases). The CDR3 DNA sequence: TGCAGCGTTGAAGGCGGCGGGTCCCCCTACAATGAGCAGTTCTTC. Translated, it gives CSVEGGGSPYNEQFF.